This TCR beta chain comes out of a study of CD8 T cells in ankylosing spondylitis. V shed 4 bases and J 3 bases; nucleotides not matched to a gene: 6. This CDR3 spans 16 amino acids. In germline, CDR1 is SEHNR, CDR2 FQNEAQ (reference sequence). Broader study findings: Reported data indicate significant enrichment of disease-linked clones within matched ankylosing spondylitis synovial fluid. Disease-associated clones were CD8+ and fairly uncommon in peripheral blood. Reactive arthritis synovial fluid and blood previously showed some of these motif variants. In ankylosing spondylitis blood, a motif of roughly 8 highly homologous TCR beta variants appeared characteristic.

This clonotype was observed a few times. Its antigen is unknown. Each TCR beta library was made by quantitative 5'-RACE that incorporated molecular barcodes. A single record per CDR3 protein comes from TCRdb applying MiXCR to the 5' RACE reads. The sample lists about 800,000 distinct CDR3 sequences, roughly 12% occurring once. The genes are TRBV7-9 and TRBJ1-1; 12 nucleotides align to TRBD1. The material sequenced was blood, either unsorted or a sorted T cell fraction (not recorded which). This receptor was identified in a male donor with ankylosing spondylitis. This CDR3 is CASSSGQGAGDTEAFF. CDR3 nucleotide sequence: TGTGCCAGCAGCTCGGGACAGGGGGCAGGAGACACTGAAGCTTTCTTT.